The next 14 T cell receptor beta chains were all read from a single sample in a study of shared clonotypes between healthy human individuals. The method was immunoSEQ multiplex PCR; TCRdb's version includes in-frame clones alone and lacks a portion of them. The data show about 480,000 clones, over 60% seen once. Source material: PBMCs. These receptors all come from a woman aged 40 to 50 in good health. Some clones in this sample may be carry-over from other donors' samples.

CDR3 protein: CASSTMRGQPQHF. The CDR3 DNA reads TGTGCCAGCAGTACGATGAGGGGTCAGCCCCAGCATTTT. The genes are TRBV6-5 and TRBJ1-5; maybe TRBD1 (5 bases). Deletions cut 5 bases from V and 6 bases from J, with 11 bases between. The CDR3 spans 13 residues. Germline V gene sequence: CDR1 MNHEY, CDR2 SVGAGI.

The V call is TRBV27, the J call TRBJ1-4; 7 bases are shared with TRBD1. The J segment lost 4 bases and the V segment lost 2 bases, leaving 4 bases of the junction unmatched. This CDR3 region has 15 residues. Germline V CDR1 and CDR2: MNHEY, SMNVEV (reference sequence). The CDR3 DNA sequence: TGTGCCAGCAGTTTAGCCGGACAGGTTAATGAAAAACTGTTTTTT. Amino acid sequence: CASSLAGQVNEKLFF.

V usage is TRBV6-1 and J usage is TRBJ2-7; D uncertain. The CDR3 has 13 residues. Trimming cost V 10 bases and J 3 bases, with 16 bases left between them. Germline CDR1 is MNHNS and CDR2 is SASEGT. CDR3 DNA sequence: TGTGCCATCCCTGGTCGCCCCAACTACGAGCAGTACTTC. It translates to CAIPGRPNYEQYF.

This clone is a singleton in its sample. This rearrangement joins TRBV2 to TRBJ2-7; D is ambiguous. This CDR3 contains 14 residues. Germline V gives CDR1 SNHLY, CDR2 FYNNEI. Trimming shortened V by 1 base and J by 3 bases, and 10 bases separated the two germline ends. The CDR3 here is CASSEVVLSYEQYF. CDR3 DNA: TGTGCCAGCAGTGAAGTGGTGCTGAGCTACGAGCAGTACTTC.

The J gene is TRBJ2-3, the V gene TRBV4-1; the match to TRBD2 covers 10 bases. The CDR3 has 18 residues. Trimming at V came to 0 bases and at J to 5 bases, leaving 11 bases not matched to a gene. Germline-derived CDR1 and CDR2 are MGHRA and YSYEKL. The chain's CDR3 is CASSQESLAGAVGDTQYF. The CDR3 bases are TGCGCCAGCAGCCAAGAGTCGCTAGCGGGAGCAGTGGGAGATACGCAGTATTTT.

J is TRBJ2-5 and V is TRBV11-1; D is ambiguous. Germline V gene data show CDR1 as SGHAT and CDR2 as FQDESV (reference sequence). The length of the CDR3 is 13 residues. The V end was cut by 4 bases, the J end by 5 bases, with 11 bases between. The CDR3 here is CASSSRDRETQYF. In DNA form, the CDR3 reads TGTGCCAGCAGCTCCCGAGATCGGGAGACCCAGTACTTC.

The sample holds one count of this clone. The genes are TRBV6-5 and TRBJ2-5; TRBD1 or TRBD2 may be the D gene (5 bases each). There are 13 residues in the CDR3. Germline assignment: CDR1 MNHEY and CDR2 SVGAGI. V lost 9 bases, J lost 3 bases, and 14 bases lay in between. The CDR3, as DNA: TGTGCCAGTTGTCCTGGGGGAAAAGAGACCCAGTACTTC. Encoded protein: CASCPGGKETQYF.

The chain employs TRBV19 and TRBJ2-1; perhaps TRBD1 as D (5 bases). The V end lost 9 bases, the J end lost 6 bases, and 12 bases lay between the germline ends. CDR3 length: 12 residues. The germline V gene has CDR1 LNHDA and CDR2 SQIVND (reference sequence). The CDR3 loop reads CASRPQGNEQFF. For the CDR3, the DNA is TGTGCCAGCCGACCTCAGGGCAATGAGCAGTTCTTC. Using reference TRBV19 and TRBJ2-1 for the parts outside the CDR3, the full variable domain is DGGITQSPKYLFRKEGQNVTLSCEQNLNHDAMYWYRQDPGQGLRLIYYSQIVNDFQKGDIAEGYSVSREKKESFPLTVTSAQKNPTAFYLCASRPQGNEQFFGPGTRLTVL.

A remark on this clone: This CDR3 is also generated by other DNA sequences in the sample. The chain joins TRBV7-8 to TRBJ1-2, with D possibly TRBD1 on 5 matching bases. The V end was cut by 6 bases, the J end by 3 bases, with 14 bases between. This CDR3 region has 14 residues. CDR1 SGHVS and CDR2 FQNEAQ come from the germline V gene. Here the CDR3 reads CASSPTGTDYGYTF. The CDR3 coding sequence is TGTGCCAGCAGTCCCACCGGGACGGACTATGGCTACACCTTC.

This clone was counted a single time. The chain links TRBV7-2 to TRBJ2-7; no firm D call. Germline values: CDR1 SGHTA, CDR2 FQGNSA. This CDR3 spans 13 amino acids. Trimming shortened V by 2 bases and J by 4 bases, and 9 bases separated the two germline ends. The CDR3 reads CASSLTDGYEQYF. DNA of the CDR3: TGTGCCAGCAGCTTAACGGACGGTTACGAGCAGTACTTC.

This clone was counted between two and nine times. Other DNA variants within this sample encode the same CDR3. The CDR3 loop is CASSQQGNTGELFF. The CDR3 coding sequence is TGCGCCAGCAGCCAACAGGGAAACACCGGGGAGCTGTTTTTT. This chain connects TRBV5-1 to TRBJ2-2, with D possibly being TRBD1 (6 bases). V was pared by 4 bases and J by 2 bases, with 9 bases between. CDR1 is SGHRS, CDR2 YFSETQ, per germline. This CDR3 has 14 residues. Combining the CDR3 with reference TRBV5-1 and TRBJ2-2 gives the whole variable domain KAGVTQTPRYLIKTRGQQVTLSCSPISGHRSVSWYQQTPGQGLQFLFEYFSETQRNKGNFPGRFSGRQFSNSRSEMNVSTLELGDSALYLCASSQQGNTGELFFGEGSRLTVL.

This chain uses TRBV10-3 with TRBJ1-3, with D possibly matching TRBD1 (5 bases). Trimming took 3 bases from V and 2 from J, leaving 11 bases between them. The CDR3 is made up of 15 amino acids. Per the germline V gene, CDR1 is ENHRY and CDR2 is SYGVKD. CDR3 nucleotides: TGTGCCATCAGTGACAGACCAGGGACTGGAAACACCATATATTTT. Its translation: CAISDRPGTGNTIYF.

The chain links TRBV28 to TRBJ1-3, with D uncertain. This CDR3 region has 12 residues. Germline V CDR1 and CDR2: MDHEN, SYDVKM. V was pared by 8 bases and J by 4 bases, with 9 bases between. DNA for the CDR3: TGTGCCAGCGGGCAGACCGGAAACACCATATATTTT. It is translated as CASGQTGNTIYF.

As DNA, the CDR3 is TGTGCCAGCAGTTACCAAGGGCTCGAGGAGACCCAGTACTTC. The encoded protein is CASSYQGLEETQYF. The chain couples TRBV6-6 to TRBJ2-5, with no clear D. This CDR3 region has 14 residues. From germline, CDR1 is MNHNY and CDR2 SVGAGI (reference sequence). V lost 2 bases, J lost 5 bases, and 12 bases lay in between.